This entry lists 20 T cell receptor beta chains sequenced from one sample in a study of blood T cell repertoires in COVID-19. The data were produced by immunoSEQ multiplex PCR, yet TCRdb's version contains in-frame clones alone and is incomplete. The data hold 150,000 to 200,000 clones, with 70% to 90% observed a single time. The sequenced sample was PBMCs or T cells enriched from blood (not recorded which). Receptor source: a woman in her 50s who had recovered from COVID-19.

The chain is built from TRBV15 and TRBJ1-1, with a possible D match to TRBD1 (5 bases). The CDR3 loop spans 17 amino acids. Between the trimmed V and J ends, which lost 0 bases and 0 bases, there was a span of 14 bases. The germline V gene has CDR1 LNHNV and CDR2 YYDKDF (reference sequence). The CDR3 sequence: CATSREQGAVMNTEAFF. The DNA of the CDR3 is TGTGCCACCAGCAGAGAGCAAGGGGCGGTGATGAACACTGAAGCTTTCTTT.

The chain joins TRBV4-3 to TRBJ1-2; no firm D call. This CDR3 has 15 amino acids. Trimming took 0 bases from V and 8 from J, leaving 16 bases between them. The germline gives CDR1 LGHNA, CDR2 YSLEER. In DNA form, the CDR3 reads TGCGCCAGCAGCCAAGATTACGTCTGGGCACGAGGCTACACCTTC. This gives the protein CASSQDYVWARGYTF.

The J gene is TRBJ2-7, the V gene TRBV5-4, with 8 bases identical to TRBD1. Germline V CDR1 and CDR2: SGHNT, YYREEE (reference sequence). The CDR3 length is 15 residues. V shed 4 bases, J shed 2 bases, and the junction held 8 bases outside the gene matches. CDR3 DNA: TGTGCCAGCAGCCCCCGCGGGGACAGGACCTACGAGCAGTACTTC. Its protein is CASSPRGDRTYEQYF.

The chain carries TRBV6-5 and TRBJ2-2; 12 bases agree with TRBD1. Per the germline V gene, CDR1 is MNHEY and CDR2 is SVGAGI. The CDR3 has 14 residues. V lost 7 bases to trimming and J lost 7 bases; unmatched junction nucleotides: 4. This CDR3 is CASTRDRGLGELFF. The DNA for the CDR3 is TGTGCCAGCACCCGGGACAGGGGGCTCGGGGAGCTGTTTTTT.

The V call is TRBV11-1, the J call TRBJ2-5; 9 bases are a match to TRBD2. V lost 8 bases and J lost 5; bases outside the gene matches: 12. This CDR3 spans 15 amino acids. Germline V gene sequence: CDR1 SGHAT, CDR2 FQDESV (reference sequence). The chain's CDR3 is CASRMPGAGGETQYF. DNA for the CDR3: TGTGCCAGCCGCATGCCCGGGGCGGGAGGGGAGACCCAGTACTTC. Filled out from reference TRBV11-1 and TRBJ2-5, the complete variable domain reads EAEVAQSPRYKITEKSQAVAFWCDPISGHATLYWYRQILGQGPELLVQFQDESVVDDSQLPKDRFSAERLKGVDSTLKIQPAELGDSAMYLCASRMPGAGGETQYFGPGTRLLVL.

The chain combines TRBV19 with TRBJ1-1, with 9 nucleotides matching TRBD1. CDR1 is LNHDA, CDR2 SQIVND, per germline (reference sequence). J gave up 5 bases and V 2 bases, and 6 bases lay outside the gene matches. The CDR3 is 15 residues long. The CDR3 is CASSIPGQGSTEAFF. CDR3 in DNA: TGTGCCAGTAGTATACCGGGACAGGGATCGACTGAAGCTTTCTTT.

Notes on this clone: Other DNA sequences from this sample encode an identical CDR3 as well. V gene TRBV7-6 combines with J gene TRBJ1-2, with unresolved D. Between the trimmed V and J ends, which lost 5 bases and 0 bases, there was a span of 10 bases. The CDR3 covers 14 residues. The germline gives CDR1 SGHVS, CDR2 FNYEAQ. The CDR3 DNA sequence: TGTGCCAGCAGCCCACGAGGCCCTAACTATGGCTACACCTTC. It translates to CASSPRGPNYGYTF.

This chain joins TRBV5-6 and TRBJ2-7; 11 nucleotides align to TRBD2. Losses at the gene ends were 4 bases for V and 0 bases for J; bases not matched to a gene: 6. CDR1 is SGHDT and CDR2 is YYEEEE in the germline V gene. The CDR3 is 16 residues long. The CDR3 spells CASSHTLAGASYEQYF. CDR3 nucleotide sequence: TGTGCCAGCAGCCATACACTAGCGGGGGCCTCCTACGAGCAGTACTTC.

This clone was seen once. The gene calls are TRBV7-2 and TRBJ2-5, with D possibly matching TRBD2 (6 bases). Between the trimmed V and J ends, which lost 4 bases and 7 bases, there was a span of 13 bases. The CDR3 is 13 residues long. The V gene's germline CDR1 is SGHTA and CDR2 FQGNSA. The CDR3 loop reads CASSWGTSATQYF. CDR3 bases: TGTGCCAGCAGCTGGGGGACTTCGGCGACCCAGTACTTC.

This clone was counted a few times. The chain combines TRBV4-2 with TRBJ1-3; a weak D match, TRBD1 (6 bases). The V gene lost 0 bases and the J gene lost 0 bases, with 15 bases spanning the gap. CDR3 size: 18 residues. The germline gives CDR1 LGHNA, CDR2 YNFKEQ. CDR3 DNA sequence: TGTGCCAGCAGCCAAGACAGGGGACGGACTTTCTCTGGAAACACCATATATTTT. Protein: CASSQDRGRTFSGNTIYF.

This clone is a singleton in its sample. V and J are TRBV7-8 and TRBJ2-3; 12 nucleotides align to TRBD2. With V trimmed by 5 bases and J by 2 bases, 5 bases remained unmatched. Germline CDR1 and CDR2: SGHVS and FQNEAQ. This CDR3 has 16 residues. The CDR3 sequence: CASSPSGGGITDTQYF. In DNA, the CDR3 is TGTGCCAGCAGCCCTAGCGGGGGGGGCATCACAGATACGCAGTATTTT.

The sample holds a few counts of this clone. The CDR3 DNA is TGTGCCAGTAGTATAGACCCCCAGGGTAAAGGGGGCTACACCTTC. It codes for CASSIDPQGKGGYTF. The V gene is TRBV19, the J gene TRBJ1-2, with D perhaps TRBD1 (5 bases). The CDR3 length is 15 residues. Trimming shortened V by 0 bases and J by 8 bases, and 16 bases separated the two germline ends. Germline CDR1 LNHDA, CDR2 SQIVND (reference sequence).

For the CDR3, the DNA is TGTGCCAGCAGCTTAAAAGCGATGGTCGGGGAGCTGTTTTTT. Its protein product is CASSLKAMVGELFF. The chain links TRBV7-2 to TRBJ2-2; D is unclear. V lost 2 bases and J 7 bases, leaving 11 bases between the germline ends. This CDR3 is 14 amino acids long. The germline V gene has CDR1 SGHTA and CDR2 FQGNSA. Complete variable domain (other parts from reference TRBV7-2 and TRBJ2-2): GAGVSQSPSNKVTEKGKDVELRCDPISGHTALYWYRQSLGQGLEFLIYFQGNSAPDKSGLPSDRFSAERTGGSVSTLTIQRTQQEDSAVYLCASSLKAMVGELFFGEGSRLTVL.

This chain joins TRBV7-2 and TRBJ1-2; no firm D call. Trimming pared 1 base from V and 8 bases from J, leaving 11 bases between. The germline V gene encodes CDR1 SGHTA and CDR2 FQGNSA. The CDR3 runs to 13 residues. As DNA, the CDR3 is TGTGCCAGCAGCTTAGGAGTGGTCCGAGGCTACACCTTC. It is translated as CASSLGVVRGYTF. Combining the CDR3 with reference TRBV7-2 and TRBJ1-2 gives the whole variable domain GAGVSQSPSNKVTEKGKDVELRCDPISGHTALYWYRQSLGQGLEFLIYFQGNSAPDKSGLPSDRFSAERTGGSVSTLTIQRTQQEDSAVYLCASSLGVVRGYTFGSGTRLTVV.

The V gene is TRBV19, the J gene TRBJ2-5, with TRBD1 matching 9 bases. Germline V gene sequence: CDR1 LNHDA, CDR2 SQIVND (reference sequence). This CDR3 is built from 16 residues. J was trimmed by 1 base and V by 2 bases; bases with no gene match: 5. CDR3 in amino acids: CASSINRGQGQETQYF. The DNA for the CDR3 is TGTGCCAGTAGTATAAATAGGGGACAGGGCCAAGAGACCCAGTACTTC.

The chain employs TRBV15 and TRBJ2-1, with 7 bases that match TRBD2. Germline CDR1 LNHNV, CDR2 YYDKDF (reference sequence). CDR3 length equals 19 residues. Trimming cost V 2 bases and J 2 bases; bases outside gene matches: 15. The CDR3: CATSRSGRGVMGPYNEQFF. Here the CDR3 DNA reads TGTGCCACCAGCAGATCGGGTCGGGGGGTTATGGGCCCCTACAATGAGCAGTTCTTC.

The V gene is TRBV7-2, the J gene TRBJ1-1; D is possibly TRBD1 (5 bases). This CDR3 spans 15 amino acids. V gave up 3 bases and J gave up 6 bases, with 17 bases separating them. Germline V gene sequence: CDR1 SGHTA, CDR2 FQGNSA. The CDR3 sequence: CASSFGGVRAAEAFF. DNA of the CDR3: TGTGCCAGCAGCTTTGGAGGGGTCAGGGCGGCTGAAGCTTTCTTT.

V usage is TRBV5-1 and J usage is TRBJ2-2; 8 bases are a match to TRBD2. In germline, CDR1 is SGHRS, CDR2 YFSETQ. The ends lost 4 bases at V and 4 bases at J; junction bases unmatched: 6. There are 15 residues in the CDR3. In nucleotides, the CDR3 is TGCGCCAGCAGCCCCAACAGCGGGGGCACCGGGGAGCTGTTTTTT. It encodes CASSPNSGGTGELFF.

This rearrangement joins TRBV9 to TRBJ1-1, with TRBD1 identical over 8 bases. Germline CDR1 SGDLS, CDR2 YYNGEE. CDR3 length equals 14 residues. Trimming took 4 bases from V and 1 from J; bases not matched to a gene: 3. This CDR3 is CASSLDRANTEAFF. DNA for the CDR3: TGTGCCAGCAGCCTGGACAGGGCGAACACTGAAGCTTTCTTT. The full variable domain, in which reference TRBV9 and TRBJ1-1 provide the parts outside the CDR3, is DSGVTQTPKHLITATGQRVTLRCSPRSGDLSVYWYQQSLDQGLQFLIQYYNGEERAKGNILERFSAQQFPDLHSELNLSSLELGDSALYFCASSLDRANTEAFFGQGTRLTVV.

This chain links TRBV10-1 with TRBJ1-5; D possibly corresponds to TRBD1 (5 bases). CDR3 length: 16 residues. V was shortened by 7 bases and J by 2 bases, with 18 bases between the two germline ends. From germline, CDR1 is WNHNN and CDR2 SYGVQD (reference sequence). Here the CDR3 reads CASIHRGGVGNQPQHF. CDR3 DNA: TGCGCCAGCATCCACCGAGGAGGGGTAGGCAATCAGCCCCAGCATTTT.